These 21 T cell receptor beta chains were sequenced from one sample in a study of cytomegalovirus exposure and HLA in healthy donors. 60 Vbeta and 13 Jbeta primers were used in PCR. Assay: immunoSEQ multiplex PCR; the TCRdb copy retains only in-frame clones and omits some. This sample contains fewer than 150,000 clones. Sequencing was carried out using PBMCs. Receptors were obtained from a woman aged 55-70 years in good health and CMV-seronegative.

The chain has TRBV5-1 and TRBJ1-1, with 11 bases identical to TRBD1. After removal of 4 bases from V and 1 base from J, the junction contained 9 bases not matched to a gene. Germline V lookup: CDR1 SGHRS, CDR2 YFSETQ. The CDR3 extends over 17 amino acids. The CDR3 loop reads CASSVGTGGKRNTEAFF. CDR3 nucleotide sequence: TGCGCCAGCAGCGTCGGGACAGGGGGAAAAAGGAACACTGAAGCTTTCTTT.

This rearrangement joins TRBV6-5 to TRBJ2-3, with TRBD1 identical over 7 bases. There are 13 residues in the CDR3. The trim removed 6 bases at V and 2 bases at J, leaving 2 bases unmatched. The germline V gene has CDR1 MNHEY and CDR2 SVGAGI. The CDR3 sequence is CASSGTDTDTQYF. In nucleotides, the CDR3 is TGTGCCAGCAGCGGGACAGACACAGATACGCAGTATTTT.

V and J are TRBV6-1 and TRBJ1-2; 7 nucleotides line up with TRBD1. With 7 bases clipped from V and 2 bases from J, the junction kept 4 bases outside the gene matches. The CDR3 length is 13 residues. Germline V gene data show CDR1 as MNHNS and CDR2 as SASEGT. CDR3 amino acids: CASNMDRNYGYTF. For the CDR3, the DNA is TGTGCCAGCAATATGGACAGGAACTATGGCTACACCTTC.

J is TRBJ2-3 and V is TRBV6-6, with 14 bases matching TRBD2. Germline V gene lookup returns CDR1 MNHNY and CDR2 SVGAGI (reference sequence). The CDR3 is 13 residues long. The ends lost 10 bases at V and 6 bases at J; junction bases unmatched: 3. CDR3 region: CATRLAGGDTQYF. CDR3 bases: TGTGCCACCAGACTAGCGGGAGGGGATACGCAGTATTTT.

With respect to this clone: Other DNA sequences from this sample encode an identical CDR3 as well. The V and J genes are TRBV28 and TRBJ2-7; TRBD1 might be the D (6 bases). V was shortened by 5 bases and J by 4 bases, with 9 bases between the two germline ends. Germline V CDR1 and CDR2: MDHEN, SYDVKM. The CDR3 contains 12 residues. As DNA, the CDR3 is TGTGCCAGCAGTCTCACAGGGTACGAGCAGTACTTC. Its translation: CASSLTGYEQYF.

This chain connects TRBV23-1 to TRBJ2-3; 10 bases are a match to TRBD1. TRBV23-1 is assigned to the ORF class and has an uncertain function. V was pared by 0 bases and J by 4 bases, with 7 bases of the junction left unmatched. This CDR3 has 17 amino acids. CDR3 residues: CASSQSLGTGASDTQYF. The CDR3 DNA sequence: TGCGCCAGCAGTCAATCTCTAGGGACAGGGGCTTCAGATACGCAGTATTTT.

V usage is TRBV6-1 and J usage is TRBJ1-6, with D possibly being TRBD1 (5 bases). Germline loops: CDR1 MNHNS, CDR2 SASEGT. This CDR3 comprises 13 residues. The V end lost 6 bases, the J end lost 4 bases, and 7 bases lay between the germline ends. CDR3 protein: CASRTDYNSPLHF. Written as DNA, the CDR3 is TGTGCCAGCAGGACAGATTATAATTCACCCCTCCACTTT.

Details on this clone: A junction end diverges from the germline sequence, so it may reflect a read error. The genes are TRBV20-1 and TRBJ2-1; no definite D call. Germline V lookup: CDR1 DFQATT, CDR2 SNEGSKA (reference sequence). The CDR3 extends over 11 amino acids. CDR3 in amino acids: CSARVDKEQFF. In DNA form, the CDR3 reads TGCAGTGCTAGAGTCGACAAAGAGCAGTTCTTC.

The V and J genes are TRBV6-5 and TRBJ2-7; the match to TRBD2 covers 9 bases. This CDR3 comprises 16 residues. The J segment lost 2 bases and the V segment lost 4 bases, leaving 9 bases of the junction unmatched. Germline loops: CDR1 MNHEY, CDR2 SVGAGI. Written as DNA, the CDR3 is TGTGCCAGCAGTTTTTGGCGGGAGGGCCCCACCTACGAGCAGTACTTC. This translates into CASSFWREGPTYEQYF.

The chain joins TRBV2 to TRBJ1-2; D perhaps matches TRBD1 (5 bases). The V gene's germline CDR1 is SNHLY and CDR2 FYNNEI. The CDR3 length is 14 residues. Trimming left V 6 bases short and J 4 bases short, with 15 bases between. Here the CDR3 DNA reads TGTGCCAGCAGCACTGGGGGAGGGGCCTATGGCTACACCTTC. Amino acid sequence: CASSTGGGAYGYTF. Drawing the rest from reference TRBV2 and TRBJ1-2, the complete variable domain is EPEVTQTPSHQVTQMGQEVILRCVPISNHLYFYWYRQILGQKVEFLVSFYNNEISEKSEIFDDQFSVERPDGSNFTLKIRSTKLEDSAMYFCASSTGGGAYGYTFGSGTRLTVV.

The rearrangement links TRBV28 to TRBJ2-7; 8 nucleotides line up with TRBD1. Per germline, CDR1 MDHEN and CDR2 SYDVKM. CDR3 size: 13 residues. V lost 3 bases to trimming and J lost 6 bases; unmatched junction nucleotides: 4. The CDR3 protein is CASSLPGQGEQYF. CDR3 sequence (DNA): TGTGCCAGCAGTTTGCCCGGACAGGGCGAGCAGTACTTC. Full variable domain (missing parts from reference TRBV28 and TRBJ2-7): DVKVTQSSRYLVKRTGEKVFLECVQDMDHENMFWYRQDPGLGLRLIYFSYDVKMKEKGDIPEGYSVSREKKERFSLILESASTNQTSMYLCASSLPGQGEQYFGPGTRLTVT.

DNA of the CDR3: TGTGCCAGCAGCTTGAAGCGGGGGGGCCTGGAGACCCAGTACTTC. Its protein is CASSLKRGGLETQYF. This chain connects TRBV5-5 to TRBJ2-5; TRBD2 matches 10 bases. Germline CDR1 reads SGHKS; CDR2 reads YYEKEE (reference sequence). The CDR3 is 15 residues long. Trimming cost V 1 base and J 5 bases; bases outside gene matches: 5.

The chain employs TRBV2 and TRBJ2-3; D is ambiguous. The CDR3 is 14 residues long. Between the trimmed V and J ends, which lost 10 bases and 2 bases, there was a span of 16 bases. Per germline, CDR1 SNHLY and CDR2 FYNNEI. CDR3 protein: CATQRLISTDTQYF. DNA for the CDR3: TGTGCCACCCAGAGACTTATTTCCACAGATACGCAGTATTTT.

J is TRBJ2-5 and V is TRBV2, with 9 bases identical to TRBD2. The CDR3 runs 14 residues. The V segment lost 2 bases and the J segment 4 bases; nucleotides outside the gene matches: 2. Per the germline V gene, CDR1 is SNHLY and CDR2 is FYNNEI. The chain's CDR3 is CASSERGLAETQYF. Here the CDR3 DNA reads TGTGCCAGCAGTGAAAGGGGACTAGCAGAGACCCAGTACTTC.

The CDR3 here is CASSLGVAVSTDTQYF. The DNA of the CDR3 is TGCGCCAGCAGCTTGGGGGTAGCGGTTAGCACAGATACGCAGTATTTT. V usage is TRBV5-1 and J usage is TRBJ2-3, with a weak D call TRBD2 (6 bases). The germline V gene has CDR1 SGHRS and CDR2 YFSETQ. The CDR3 has 16 amino acids. The ends were cut back, 0 bases at V and 0 bases at J, with 11 bases in the middle. The full variable domain, rest sourced from reference TRBV5-1 and TRBJ2-3, is KAGVTQTPRYLIKTRGQQVTLSCSPISGHRSVSWYQQTPGQGLQFLFEYFSETQRNKGNFPGRFSGRQFSNSRSEMNVSTLELGDSALYLCASSLGVAVSTDTQYFGPGTRLTVL.

As concerns this clone: The identical CDR3 is also encoded by other nucleotide sequences in the sample. The chain couples TRBV6-1 to TRBJ1-2; 7 bases are shared with TRBD1. This CDR3 contains 15 residues. J was trimmed by 7 bases and V by 1 base; bases with no gene match: 9. In germline, CDR1 is MNHNS, CDR2 SASEGT. The CDR3 sequence: CASSEVKGAGVGYTF. The CDR3 DNA reads TGTGCCAGCAGTGAAGTAAAGGGGGCAGGGGTTGGCTACACCTTC.

The chain's CDR3 is CATSRAMTGGPRAFF. The CDR3 DNA follows: TGTGCCACCAGCAGAGCCATGACAGGTGGTCCGAGGGCTTTCTTT. The gene calls are TRBV15 and TRBJ1-1, with D possibly matching TRBD1 (6 bases). V lost 1 base to trimming and J lost 11 bases, with 20 bases between them. Germline V lookup: CDR1 LNHNV, CDR2 YYDKDF (reference sequence). The CDR3 runs 15 residues.

The chain has TRBV4-1 and TRBJ2-5; D uncertain. CDR1 MGHRA and CDR2 YSYEKL come from the germline V gene. Trimming left V 0 bases short and J 5 bases short, with 4 bases between. The length of the CDR3 is 12 residues. CDR3 region: CASSQDRETQYF. The DNA for the CDR3 is TGCGCCAGCAGCCAAGATCGTGAGACCCAGTACTTC.

The rearrangement uses TRBV5-4 and TRBJ2-1; TRBD1 matches at 8 bases. The CDR3 sequence is 13 residues long. Germline lookup yields CDR1 SGHNT and CDR2 YYREEE (reference sequence). The V and J ends lost 4 bases and 8 bases, in that order; junction bases with no gene match: 5. The CDR3 DNA sequence: TGTGCCAGCAGCGACGACAGGGGTCATGAGCAGTTCTTC. Encoded protein: CASSDDRGHEQFF.

CDR3 DNA: TGTGCCAGCAGGCGTCAGACTAGCGGGGGGGCTGATGAGCAGTTCTTC. This codes for CASRRQTSGGADEQFF. The V and J genes are TRBV28 and TRBJ2-1; the match to TRBD2 covers 14 bases. Per germline, CDR1 MDHEN and CDR2 SYDVKM. This CDR3 contains 16 residues. With 6 bases clipped from V and 8 bases from J, the junction kept 9 bases outside the gene matches.

J is TRBJ1-2 and V is TRBV6-1; 9 bases map to TRBD1. The V segment lost 3 bases and the J segment 6 bases; nucleotides outside the gene matches: 8. CDR3 length equals 15 residues. Germline V gene lookup returns CDR1 MNHNS and CDR2 SASEGT. The CDR3 DNA is TGTGCCAGCAGTGACGCTACAGGGGGCTCAAATGGCTACACCTTC. Translated: CASSDATGGSNGYTF.